The 24 T cell receptor beta chains in this list originate from one sample, sequenced in a study of shared clonotypes between healthy human individuals. Clones were sequenced by immunoSEQ multiplex PCR, and TCRdb holds only the in-frame ones, with some missing. The data show 2.3 million or so clones, 90% to 95% seen once. The source material was naive CD4+ T cells from PBMCs. The subset: CD45RA+ positively selected. Receptor source: a man aged 18 to 30 in good health. Some clones in this sample may be carry-over from other donors' samples.

The rearrangement joins TRBV4-1 to TRBJ1-4, with a tentative D call TRBD1 (5 bases). Trimming removed 4 bases from V and 5 bases from J, with 14 bases in between. Germline V gene data show CDR1 as MGHRA and CDR2 as YSYEKL. The CDR3 consists of 15 residues. The CDR3 sequence is CASSRGDSPNEKLFF. The CDR3 nucleotides read TGCGCCAGCAGCCGGGGTGACAGCCCGAATGAAAAACTGTTTTTT.

CDR3 sequence reads: CASSIAGGQGYQPQHF. As DNA, the CDR3 is TGTGCCAGTAGTATAGCTGGGGGACAGGGGTATCAGCCCCAGCATTTT. This chain connects TRBV19 to TRBJ1-5, with 10 bases fitting TRBD1. The germline V gene has CDR1 LNHDA and CDR2 SQIVND (reference sequence). This CDR3 has 16 amino acids. After removal of 1 base from V and 5 bases from J, the junction contained 5 bases not matched to a gene.

The chain carries TRBV5-4 and TRBJ2-7; D is perhaps TRBD1 (5 bases). CDR3 size: 14 residues. The V gene's germline CDR1 is SGHNT and CDR2 YYREEE (reference sequence). V gave up 4 bases and J gave up 0 bases, with 11 bases separating them. CDR3 nucleotides: TGTGCCAGCAGCGTGGGGCAGTTCTCCTACGAGCAGTACTTC. As protein: CASSVGQFSYEQYF.

The rearrangement joins TRBV7-2 to TRBJ2-6; D may correspond to TRBD1 or TRBD2 (5 bases each). The V gene's germline CDR1 is SGHTA and CDR2 FQGNSA. Trimming removed 5 bases at V and 2 bases at J, with 10 bases between. The CDR3 runs 15 residues. DNA of the CDR3: TGTGCCAGCAGCATGACGGGGCCTGGGGCCAACGTCCTGACTTTC. Translating it yields CASSMTGPGANVLTF.

The rearrangement uses TRBV5-1 and TRBJ2-1; weak D call: TRBD1 (7 bases). This CDR3 has 13 amino acids. Germline lookup yields CDR1 SGHRS and CDR2 YFSETQ. The V gene lost 3 bases and the J gene lost 9 bases, with 13 bases spanning the gap. CDR3 in DNA: TGCGCCAGCAGCTCAGGGGGGTTCGGTGAGCAGTTCTTC. Its translation is CASSSGGFGEQFF.

This sequence joins TRBV19 and TRBJ2-1, with TRBD1 as a possible D gene (6 bases). V shed 5 bases and J shed 1 base, with 12 bases lying between them. Germline CDR1 LNHDA, CDR2 SQIVND (reference sequence). The CDR3 runs to 15 residues. Here the CDR3 reads CASSRTTGSYNEQFF. The CDR3 DNA follows: TGTGCCAGTAGTCGAACGACAGGATCCTACAATGAGCAGTTCTTC.

Note on this clone: Other nucleotide sequences from this sample produce the same CDR3. The chain recombines TRBV7-2 with TRBJ2-7, with D possibly TRBD2 on 5 matching bases. In germline, CDR1 is SGHTA, CDR2 FQGNSA. The CDR3 has 11 residues. V lost 1 base and J 11 bases, leaving 9 bases between the germline ends. CDR3 sequence reads: CASSLVGVEYF. The CDR3 DNA sequence: TGTGCCAGCAGCTTAGTGGGAGTGGAGTACTTC.

This sequence joins TRBV28 and TRBJ1-1; unclear D gene. Germline CDR1 is MDHEN and CDR2 is SYDVKM. V lost 7 bases and J 4 bases, leaving 16 bases between the germline ends. The CDR3 is made up of 14 amino acids. The CDR3 loop is CASTLSRGSTEAFF. CDR3 bases: TGTGCCAGCACTTTGAGCCGAGGATCCACTGAAGCTTTCTTT.

V gene TRBV10-3 combines with J gene TRBJ1-2; the match to TRBD1 covers 11 bases. Germline lookup yields CDR1 ENHRY and CDR2 SYGVKD. J gave up 4 bases and V 4 bases, and 2 bases lay outside the gene matches. The CDR3 is made up of 14 amino acids. The CDR3 nucleotides read TGTGCCATCAGTGGGACAGGGGGCCCCTATGGCTACACCTTC. Its translation: CAISGTGGPYGYTF.

This clone has only one observation. The chain recombines TRBV18 with TRBJ2-7; D uncertain. The length of the CDR3 is 13 residues. The V end was cut by 2 bases, the J end by 3 bases, with 8 bases between. Germline V gene data show CDR1 as KGHSH and CDR2 as LQKENI. The CDR3, as DNA: TGTGCCAGCTCACCAGGCATTGACTACGAGCAGTACTTC. This gives the protein CASSPGIDYEQYF.

Worth noting for this clone: Other DNA sequences from this sample encode an identical CDR3 as well. The chain recombines TRBV7-2 with TRBJ2-5; 7 positions match TRBD1. This CDR3 is built from 13 residues. Germline CDR1 SGHTA, CDR2 FQGNSA. Trimming cost V 5 bases and J 7 bases; bases outside gene matches: 7. Written as DNA, the CDR3 is TGTGCCAGCAGCAGCGGACAGGCTGGGACCCAGTACTTC. The encoded protein is CASSSGQAGTQYF.

J is TRBJ2-5 and V is TRBV18; 10 nucleotides agree with TRBD1. This CDR3 has 18 residues. V lost 2 bases to trimming and J lost 2 bases; unmatched junction nucleotides: 11. Germline CDR1 reads KGHSH; CDR2 reads LQKENI. CDR3 region: CASSPIIRDRGPQETQYF. The CDR3 DNA sequence: TGTGCCAGCTCACCAATCATCCGGGACAGGGGCCCTCAAGAGACCCAGTACTTC.

J is TRBJ1-5 and V is TRBV5-1; D is unclear. V was pared by 1 base and J by 4 bases, with 12 bases between. Germline V gives CDR1 SGHRS, CDR2 YFSETQ. The CDR3 spans 15 residues. CDR3 DNA: TGCGCCAGCAGCTTGTCGTCAGGCCCTAATCAGCCCCAGCATTTT. Its protein product is CASSLSSGPNQPQHF.

The rearrangement links TRBV6-5 to TRBJ2-5, with 7 bases identical to TRBD2. J gave up 1 base and V 5 bases, and 1 base lay outside the gene matches. CDR3 size: 13 residues. The germline V gene has CDR1 MNHEY and CDR2 SVGAGI. CDR3 coding DNA: TGTGCCAGCAGTACGGGGGGCCAAGAGACCCAGTACTTC. It specifies CASSTGGQETQYF.

The V and J genes are TRBV28 and TRBJ1-1, with D hard to call. With 2 bases removed from V and 1 base from J, the gap between germline ends came to 11 bases. The CDR3 is 15 amino acids. CDR1 and CDR2 (germline): MDHEN, SYDVKM. The CDR3 region has the DNA TGTGCCAGCAGTTTAAACGGGGTCGGGAACACTGAAGCTTTCTTT. Its protein product is CASSLNGVGNTEAFF.

The J gene is TRBJ2-5, the V gene TRBV5-1; D possibly corresponds to TRBD2 (6 bases). This CDR3 contains 13 residues. Per germline, CDR1 SGHRS and CDR2 YFSETQ. The germline V and J ends were trimmed by 4 bases and 5 bases, with 12 bases remaining between them. The CDR3 region is CASSRGYSETQYF. DNA of the CDR3: TGCGCCAGCAGCCGGGGGTATTCGGAGACCCAGTACTTC.

This chain links TRBV21-1 with TRBJ2-4; the table's D call, TRBD2, was not checked against the DNA. TRBV21-1 is termed a pseudogene. The CDR3 sequence is 15 residues long. The DNA for the CDR3 is TGTGCCAGCAGCAAAGGTCGGGGGGCCAAAAACATTCAGTACTTC. As protein: CASSKGRGAKNIQYF.

The V and J genes are TRBV28 and TRBJ1-5, with TRBD1 matching 7 bases. CDR1 is MDHEN and CDR2 is SYDVKM in the germline V gene. V lost 5 bases and J lost 1; bases outside the gene matches: 11. CDR3 length equals 17 residues. The CDR3 loop is CASSTRQGLWSNQPQHF. The DNA of the CDR3 is TGTGCCAGCAGTACCCGACAGGGCCTTTGGAGCAATCAGCCCCAGCATTTT. Based on the CDR3 plus reference TRBV28 and TRBJ1-5, the full variable domain is DVKVTQSSRYLVKRTGEKVFLECVQDMDHENMFWYRQDPGLGLRLIYFSYDVKMKEKGDIPEGYSVSREKKERFSLILESASTNQTSMYLCASSTRQGLWSNQPQHFGDGTRLSIL.

Of note for this clone: The same CDR3 also results from other DNA sequences found in this sample. V usage is TRBV28 and J usage is TRBJ2-7; possibly TRBD1 for D (6 bases). Germline V lookup: CDR1 MDHEN, CDR2 SYDVKM. Trimming shortened V by 1 base and J by 4 bases, and 11 bases separated the two germline ends. This CDR3 is 14 amino acids long. The CDR3: CASSLSQGRYEQYF. DNA for the CDR3: TGTGCCAGCAGTTTATCGCAGGGGAGATACGAGCAGTACTTC.

In its sample, this clone was seen once. The rearrangement links TRBV7-9 to TRBJ1-4; D perhaps matches TRBD1 (6 bases). CDR1 is SEHNR, CDR2 FQNEAQ, per germline (reference sequence). Between the trimmed V and J ends, which lost 5 bases and 4 bases, there was a span of 14 bases. The CDR3 loop spans 15 amino acids. For the CDR3, the DNA is TGTGCCAGCAGCATGAGACAGGCCCTTAATGAAAAACTGTTTTTT. Protein: CASSMRQALNEKLFF.

The rearrangement links TRBV19 to TRBJ2-2, with D possibly being TRBD1 or TRBD2 (5 bases each). This CDR3 region has 15 residues. The V end was cut by 1 base, the J end by 3 bases, with 9 bases between. Germline V gives CDR1 LNHDA, CDR2 SQIVND (reference sequence). The CDR3 region is CASSIGGPDTGELFF. The CDR3 DNA sequence: TGTGCCAGTAGTATAGGGGGACCGGACACCGGGGAGCTGTTTTTT.

V usage is TRBV30 and J usage is TRBJ2-7; 11 nucleotides agree with TRBD1. Germline loops: CDR1 GTSNPN, CDR2 SVGIG (reference sequence). CDR3 length equals 15 residues. V lost 3 bases, J lost 3 bases, and 7 bases stayed unmatched. CDR3 in amino acids: CAWSPVGTGGYEQYF. CDR3 DNA: TGTGCCTGGAGCCCAGTGGGGACAGGGGGCTACGAGCAGTACTTC. The complete variable domain, with remaining parts taken from reference TRBV30 and TRBJ2-7, reads SQTIHQWPATLVQPVGSPLSLECTVEGTSNPNLYWYRQAAGRGLQLLFYSVGIGQISSEVPQNLSASRPQDRQFILSSKKLLLSDSGFYLCAWSPVGTGGYEQYFGPGTRLTVT.

The rearrangement uses TRBV2 and TRBJ2-3, with D unclear. With 7 bases removed from V and 3 bases from J, the gap between germline ends came to 11 bases. Per the germline V gene, CDR1 is SNHLY and CDR2 is FYNNEI. This CDR3 spans 13 amino acids. CDR3 sequence: CASNRYSTDTQYF. The DNA of the CDR3 is TGTGCCAGCAATAGGTATTCTACAGATACGCAGTATTTT.

As regards this clone: Different DNA sequences within this sample yield the same CDR3. The chain joins TRBV5-1 to TRBJ2-7; 9 nucleotides agree with TRBD1. The ends lost 3 bases at V and 4 bases at J; junction bases unmatched: 5. The CDR3 length is 14 residues. The V gene's germline CDR1 is SGHRS and CDR2 YFSETQ. CDR3 amino acids: CASSSTGGSYEQYF. For the CDR3, the DNA is TGCGCCAGCAGCTCGACAGGGGGAAGTTACGAGCAGTACTTC.